This is a list of T cell receptor beta chains from one sample in a study of blood T cell repertoires in COVID-19. The assay was immunoSEQ multiplex PCR, and TCRdb's table has in-frame clones only and misses some. The sample records about 160,000 clones, 85% to 95% being singletons. The sequencing input was peripheral blood. These receptors came from a middle-aged man with acute or convalescent COVID-19. Each CDR3 is given with its conserved first and last residue.

cdr3_aa | j_call | v_call
CASSPRQGGGTDTQYF | TRBJ2-3 | TRBV3-1/TRBV3-2
CSVSPGQVSGAFF | TRBJ1-1 | TRBV29-1
CASSHTHSNTGELFF | TRBJ2-2 | TRBV3-1/TRBV3-2
CASSSIAGEGNEQYF | TRBJ2-7 | TRBV5-1
CVRSLAVRGSYNEQFF | TRBJ2-1 | TRBV7-5
CASSNDRDNQPQHF | TRBJ1-5 | TRBV6-6
CASSRFGRRDEQYF | TRBJ2-7 | TRBV21-1
CASRDTDQNIQYF | TRBJ2-4 | TRBV19
CASSLVEGKYF | TRBJ2-5 | TRBV7-2
CASSHPTSADTQYF | TRBJ2-3 | TRBV3-1/TRBV3-2
CASKLQGIAYEQYF | TRBJ2-7 | TRBV2
CASRGAYSSYNSPLHF | TRBJ1-6 | TRBV19
CASSIALRSEAFF | TRBJ1-1 | TRBV19
CASSLLTGDGYTF | TRBJ1-2 | TRBV27
CASRDTSTDTQYF | TRBJ2-3 | TRBV3-1/TRBV3-2
CASSESPLNTGELFF | TRBJ2-2 | TRBV9
CASSLIGRGLNTGELFF | TRBJ2-2 | TRBV5-5
CASSLGSLRVYNSPLHF | TRBJ1-6 | TRBV7-9
CASSPATPPDYSYEQYF | TRBJ2-7 | TRBV28
CASSVSVGEKLFF | TRBJ1-4 | TRBV6-4
CASSQAPWTGLNEKLFF | TRBJ1-4 | TRBV28
CASSVRANTGELFF | TRBJ2-2 | TRBV10-1
CASSLATGPSGGELFF | TRBJ2-2 | TRBV7-9
CASSDPGQGTYEQYF | TRBJ2-7 | TRBV19
CASSELEQGGNQPQHF | TRBJ1-5 | TRBV2
CASSFRESSLGYEQYF | TRBJ2-7 | TRBV27
CASSPHRAGLGQYNEQFF | TRBJ2-1 | TRBV7-8
CASSQNRVYSPLHF | TRBJ1-6 | TRBV27
CASSPASRSGGVNEQFF | TRBJ2-1 | TRBV4-1
CASSLSPNSGYDEQYF | TRBJ2-7 | TRBV27
CASSYGRDTYNSPLHF | TRBJ1-6 | TRBV6-5
CASSYSTDPIGSEVQFF | TRBJ2-1 | TRBV6-2/TRBV6-3
CASTRDTGNTIYF | TRBJ1-3 | TRBV28
CASSYKRASGRHNEQFF | TRBJ2-1 | TRBV6-2/TRBV6-3
CASSLTTAYNSPLHF | TRBJ1-6 | TRBV7-9
CASSRLAASTDTQYF | TRBJ2-3 | TRBV19
CASSLTTSGRVWDTGELFF | TRBJ2-2 | TRBV5-1
CASTIIPDSDYGYTF | TRBJ1-2 | TRBV6-6
CAARQVNNQPQHF | TRBJ1-5 | TRBV6-5
CASSQNTGELFF | TRBJ2-2 | TRBV4-1
CASSPRTGVSETQYF | TRBJ2-5 | TRBV18
CASSLQGRTGELFF | TRBJ2-2 | TRBV7-3
CASSAGPSGYTF | TRBJ1-2 | TRBV19
CASSTTGSNEKLFF | TRBJ1-4 | TRBV7-9
CASSYFYSTNTGELFF | TRBJ2-2 | TRBV6-6
CASSPGTGAGELFF | TRBJ2-2 | TRBV7-8
CASSLVAQPQHF | TRBJ1-5 | TRBV7-9
CASSSPGVPEAFF | TRBJ1-1 | TRBV7-2
CASSQEPGQGTMVNTIYF | TRBJ1-3 | TRBV4-2
CASSVRQGNNEQFF | TRBJ2-1 | TRBV7-2
CASTLQNNEKLFF | TRBJ1-4 | TRBV19
CATSDSRQGFSQQFF | TRBJ2-1 | TRBV24-1
CASSNPPLPTDLSGNTIYF | TRBJ1-3 | TRBV19
CASSSGLRHNEQFF | TRBJ2-1 | TRBV18
CAISEGGGTGELFF | TRBJ2-2 | TRBV10-3
CASSHLARAGANVLTF | TRBJ2-6 | TRBV7-2
CASSQTGMNTEAFF | TRBJ1-1 | TRBV2